This TCR beta chain emerged from a study of T-cell reconstitution after alpha-beta-depleted transplantation in children (dated by TCRdb to 2016 to 2017). Background on the whole study: T-cell immune reconstitution after TCRalphabeta/CD19-depleted allogeneic hematopoietic cell transplantation in children was quantitatively tracked in the study by means of TCR repertoire profiling.

CDR1 and CDR2 are read off the germline V gene as SGDLS and YYNGEE. V is clipped by 0 bases and J by 1 base, and the sequence between their germline boundaries is 8 bases long. The CDR3 sequence holds 14 residues, the cysteine and phenylalanine included. Left in the record is the CDR3 DNA by itself, 42 bases read in frame from the first base. The method behind the library was PCR. Data came from an Illumina HiSeq 2500. Molecular barcoding was employed in the preparation of TCR libraries, with unique molecular identifiers being used to normalize TCRbeta repertoire quantification. TCRdb ran its own pipeline on the public reads, namely fastp trimming at Q25 and MiXCR clone calling, and kept in-frame beta chains. Here each entry gathers all rows of one CDR3 protein and keeps the most common genes and DNA. Across this sample there are some 500,000 distinct CDR3 sequences, with 18% seen only once. The ten largest clones represent about 3.1% of the sample.

About this clonotype itself: The clone's antigen remains unknown. No much larger clonotype is one base removed from it; base qualities were not supplied.

The TCR originated in a human donor who donated a stem cell graft to a child with acute lymphoblastic leukemia. This chain joins TRBV9 to TRBJ2-7; tentative D gene TRBD1, with 6 bases matching. The source material was PBMCs from the stem cell graft donor, sampled from the stem cell graft. Here the CDR3 is given as CASSVVGQSYEQYF. The DNA sequence is given as TGTGCCAGCAGCGTAGTCGGACAGTCCTACGAGCAGTACTTC.